The T cell receptor beta chain described here comes from a study of CD8 T cells in Susac syndrome. Whole-study results and caveats: That the number of individuals in its TCR sequencing and HLA analysis was relatively small was acknowledged by the study.

It was with random hexamers that about 0.45 to 1 ug RNA was reverse transcribed. With immunoSEQ multiplex PCR, TCR beta CDR3 was amplified across 54 Vbeta and 13 Jbeta. TCRdb used MiXCR to reprocess the immunoSEQ multiplex PCR reads, holding one entry per CDR3 protein. The sample shows about 140,000 distinct CDR3 sequences, around 95% of them seen only once. To note about this clonotype: Antigen: not known.

The V gene lost 10 bases and the J gene lost 6 bases, with 18 bases spanning the gap. Germline lookup yields CDR1 SNHLY and CDR2 FYNNEI. This CDR3 spans 13 amino acids. This receptor was taken from a human donor with multiple sclerosis. The chain is built from TRBV2 and TRBJ1-2; tentatively, D is TRBD1 (5 bases). Sequencing was performed on CD4+ T cells from PBMCs. The CDR3 region is CATSFGTLDGYTF. The CDR3, as DNA: TGTGCCACCTCGTTCGGGACGTTGGATGGCTACACCTTC.